The T cell receptor (beta chain) described here comes from a study of cytomegalovirus exposure and HLA in healthy donors. In the study overall: From donors who were HLA-typed, an early data release held around 85 million unique TCRs.

Overall study findings and caveats: Reported performance of the classifier showed diagnosis of cytomegalovirus status with high specificity and sensitivity. For most subjects, TCR beta sequences were reported to predict HLA-A and HLA-B alleles with accuracy. Donors belonging to an Asian-associated ancestry cluster reportedly showed fewer N-insertions in productive TCRs than the approximately 670-donor mean, according to what a later analysis found.

With regard to this clone: The antigen is unknown.

V was clipped by 5 bases and J by 2 bases, with 11 bases between them. The germline gives CDR1 MNHEY, CDR2 SVGAGI. This CDR3 spans 14 amino acids. This PCR relied on a set of 60 Vbeta primers and 13 Jbeta primers. Clones were sequenced by immunoSEQ multiplex PCR, and TCRdb holds only the in-frame ones, with some missing. The data show 100,000 or so clones, approximately 72% seen once. The receptor was derived from a man younger than 45 in good health and CMV-seropositive. This chain uses TRBV6-5 with TRBJ2-3; possible D gene TRBD1, 5 bases. The sample taken for sequencing was PBMCs. For the CDR3, the DNA is TGTGCCAGCAGTCCGCCAGGGTCCACAGATACGCAGTATTTT. It encodes CASSPPGSTDTQYF.